This T cell receptor beta chain was observed in a study of T-cell reconstitution after alpha-beta-depleted transplantation in children. The study, taken as a whole, reports: One year after transplant, T-cell counts and diversity came mostly from newly produced T cells. Two months or so post-transplant, alpha-beta T cells reportedly derived from several hundred expanded graft clones.

This clonotype was observed a handful of times. As yet, its antigen is unknown. Unique molecular identifiers tagged the TCRbeta library. A single record per CDR3 protein comes from TCRdb applying MiXCR to the PCR reads. The sample contains hundreds of thousands of distinct CDR3 sequences, 13% of which appear only once. Germline CDR1 SGHRS, CDR2 YFSETQ. V lost 4 bases to trimming and J lost 3 bases, with 17 bases between them. CDR3 length equals 15 residues. Here the sequenced sample was PBMCs, mostly from graft donor cells, taken 360 days after TCRalphabeta/CD19-depleted stem cell transplant. The TCR originated in a male patient aged 10-17 years who had a stem cell transplant for acute myeloid leukemia, so the T cells may come from the graft donor. The chain recombines TRBV5-1 with TRBJ2-7; D uncertain. This chain's CDR3 is CASSPGAPQLYEQYF. The CDR3 DNA follows: TGCGCCAGCAGCCCTGGCGCACCTCAACTCTACGAGCAGTACTTC.